This TCR beta chain was captured by sequencing in a study of CD8 T cells in Susac syndrome. Negative isolation yielded CD8+ and CD4+ T cells; FACS enriched TEMRA cells. Trimming took off 3 bases at V and 1 base at J, with 10 bases between the two ends. Germline V CDR1 and CDR2: SGHTA, FQGNSA. This CDR3 spans 15 amino acids. This clonotype appeared once. Random hexamers served to reverse transcribe about 0.5 to 1 ug RNA. Multiplex immunoSEQ PCR targeted 54 Vbeta and 13 Jbeta TCR beta segments. Via MiXCR, TCRdb re-called the immunoSEQ multiplex PCR reads, giving one row per CDR3 protein. The data contain about 300,000 distinct CDR3 sequences, around 85% of them seen just once; the ten biggest clones take up about 0.22%.

The V call is TRBV7-2, the J call TRBJ2-1; no definite D call. Material: CD8+ T cells from PBMCs. This clonotype was obtained from a human donor with multiple sclerosis. CDR3 sequence reads: CASSFWADSYNEQFF. CDR3 nucleotide sequence: TGTGCCAGCAGCTTTTGGGCGGATTCCTACAATGAGCAGTTCTTC.